Listed here are 32 T cell receptor beta chains from one sample, sequenced in a study of CD8 T cells in ankylosing spondylitis. TCRdb processed the 5' RACE reads anew with MiXCR; each CDR3 protein has one entry. The sample carries a few hundred thousand distinct CDR3 sequences, about a sixth recorded once. The sample comprised blood, either unsorted or a sorted T cell fraction (not recorded which). The receptors were gathered from a male donor with ankylosing spondylitis or in good health (not recorded which).

This clonotype was detected many times. The CDR3 DNA is TGTGCCAGCAGCCCCCATTACACAGATACGCAGTATTTT. Translated: CASSPHYTDTQYF. This chain links TRBV7-6 with TRBJ2-3; D ambiguous. Germline-derived CDR1 and CDR2 are SGHVS and FNYEAQ. V shed 5 bases and J shed 2 bases, with 8 bases lying between them. The CDR3 contains 13 residues.

This chain uses TRBV27 with TRBJ1-1; TRBD1 matches at 9 bases. The ends lost 3 bases at V and 1 base at J; junction bases unmatched: 6. This CDR3 spans 16 amino acids. Germline V CDR1 and CDR2: MNHEY, SMNVEV (reference sequence). For the CDR3, the DNA is TGTGCCAGCAGTTTTAACCCGGGACAGGGGAACACTGAAGCTTTCTTT. It specifies CASSFNPGQGNTEAFF.

Only a few counts were recorded for this clonotype. This rearrangement joins TRBV28 to TRBJ2-4, with 9 bases fitting TRBD1. The CDR3 sequence is 16 residues long. V lost 5 bases, J lost 1 base, and 6 bases stayed unmatched. Per germline, CDR1 MDHEN and CDR2 SYDVKM. The CDR3 protein is CASSPWTGVAKNIQYF. CDR3 sequence (DNA): TGTGCCAGCAGTCCCTGGACAGGGGTTGCCAAAAACATTCAGTACTTC.

The chain combines TRBV4-3 with TRBJ2-3, with TRBD1 matching 10 bases. Trimming at V came to 0 bases and at J to 1 base, leaving 7 bases not matched to a gene. In germline, CDR1 is LGHNA, CDR2 YSLEER. CDR3 length: 18 residues. The CDR3 is CASSQDRQGAVGTDTQYF. The DNA of the CDR3 is TGCGCCAGCAGCCAAGATCGACAGGGGGCAGTTGGCACAGATACGCAGTATTTT.

The V gene is TRBV6-2 or TRBV6-3, the J gene TRBJ1-2; 9 bases line up with TRBD1. V was pared by 4 bases and J by 6 bases, with 3 bases of the junction left unmatched. Germline V gene data show CDR1 as MNHEY and CDR2 as SVGEGT. CDR3 size: 13 residues. CDR3 DNA sequence: TGTGCCAGCAGTTTACAGGGGGCGCATGGCTACACCTTC. Protein: CASSLQGAHGYTF.

This clonotype was recorded many times. The CDR3 DNA sequence: TGCAGCGTTTCGGGACAGCCGAACACTGAAGCTTTCTTT. It encodes CSVSGQPNTEAFF. The V and J genes are TRBV29-1 and TRBJ1-1; the match to TRBD1 covers 7 bases. This CDR3 has 13 residues. Trimming cost V 5 bases and J 1 base; bases outside gene matches: 4. Germline assignment: CDR1 SQVTM and CDR2 ANQGSEA.

Regarding this clonotype: With a much larger clone just one base away, this may be a read error. The V gene is TRBV7-8, the J gene TRBJ2-5, with D unclear. V dropped 5 bases and J dropped 5 bases, with 12 bases sitting between them. CDR3 length equals 13 residues. Germline assignment: CDR1 SGHVS and CDR2 FQNEAQ. CDR3 sequence: CASSTSLEETQYF. CDR3 nucleotide sequence: TGTGCCAGCAGCACATCTCTAGAGGAGACCCAGTACTTC.

This chain uses TRBV12-3 or TRBV12-4 with TRBJ2-7; unclear D gene. The CDR3 runs to 15 residues. The germline V and J ends were trimmed by 2 bases and 0 bases, with 11 bases remaining between them. The CDR3 is CASSLPGLTSYEQYF. CDR3 sequence (DNA): TGTGCCAGCAGTTTACCAGGTCTCACCTCCTACGAGCAGTACTTC.

J is TRBJ2-7 and V is TRBV27, with D maybe TRBD1 (6 bases). The CDR3 sequence is 14 residues long. Trimming shortened V by 1 base and J by 4 bases, and 11 bases separated the two germline ends. The germline gives CDR1 MNHEY, CDR2 SMNVEV (reference sequence). The CDR3 is CASSLWGTQYEQYF. The CDR3 DNA sequence: TGTGCCAGCAGTTTATGGGGGACACAATACGAGCAGTACTTC.

The rearrangement links TRBV29-1 to TRBJ2-2; 9 positions match TRBD1. This CDR3 has 15 residues. With 3 bases clipped from V and 2 bases from J, the junction kept 4 bases outside the gene matches. From germline, CDR1 is SQVTM and CDR2 ANQGSEA. CDR3 coding DNA: TGCAGCGTTGACGGGACAGGGCCAAACACCGGGGAGCTGTTTTTT. Translating gives CSVDGTGPNTGELFF.

This sequence joins TRBV29-1 and TRBJ2-1; D is possibly TRBD1 (6 bases). V was clipped by 4 bases and J by 10 bases, with 8 bases between them. This CDR3 has 10 amino acids. Germline loops: CDR1 SQVTM, CDR2 ANQGSEA. Written as DNA, the CDR3 is TGCAGCGTTGGGGGGCCCGAGCAGTTCTTC. Protein: CSVGGPEQFF.

The chain couples TRBV4-2 to TRBJ2-2; 7 bases fit TRBD1. The CDR3 loop spans 16 amino acids. Germline loops: CDR1 LGHNA, CDR2 YNFKEQ. V lost 3 bases, J lost 2 bases, and 6 bases stayed unmatched. The CDR3 protein is CASSHPGTANTGELFF. As DNA, the CDR3 is TGTGCCAGCAGCCACCCCGGGACAGCCAACACCGGGGAGCTGTTTTTT.

The chain combines TRBV5-5 with TRBJ2-7, with a tentative D call TRBD1 (6 bases). V was clipped by 0 bases and J by 5 bases, with 18 bases between them. Per germline, CDR1 SGHKS and CDR2 YYEKEE (reference sequence). This CDR3 is built from 16 residues. The CDR3 here is CASSLGRFDGTNEQYF. The CDR3 DNA sequence: TGTGCCAGCAGCTTGGGGCGCTTCGACGGGACAAACGAGCAGTACTTC. The complete variable domain, with remaining parts taken from reference TRBV5-5 and TRBJ2-7, reads DAGVTQSPTHLIKTRGQQVTLRCSPISGHKSVSWYQQVLGQGPQFIFQYYEKEERGRGNFPDRFSARQFPNYSSELNVNALLLGDSALYLCASSLGRFDGTNEQYFGPGTRLTVT.

This clonotype was detected only a few times. V usage is TRBV14 and J usage is TRBJ2-5; TRBD2 is a possible D gene (5 bases). Deletions cut 3 bases from V and 1 base from J, with 21 bases between. The CDR3 is 18 amino acids. Germline loops: CDR1 SGHDN, CDR2 FVKESK. CDR3 coding DNA: TGTGCCAGCAGCCAGGTAGTAACCCACCACGGGATCCAAGAGACCCAGTACTTC. It translates to CASSQVVTHHGIQETQYF.

The rearrangement links TRBV4-3 to TRBJ1-1; the D gene is possibly TRBD1 (5 bases). V lost 5 bases and J 4 bases, leaving 14 bases between the germline ends. From germline, CDR1 is LGHNA and CDR2 YSLEER. This CDR3 is built from 14 residues. This chain's CDR3 is CASSFGSGPTEAFF. The CDR3 region has the DNA TGCGCCAGCAGCTTTGGGTCAGGGCCCACTGAAGCTTTCTTT.

This chain connects TRBV4-1 to TRBJ2-1; D is possibly TRBD2 (6 bases). The germline gives CDR1 MGHRA, CDR2 YSYEKL. V was shortened by 0 bases and J by 5 bases, with 23 bases between the two germline ends. The CDR3 is 19 amino acids. CDR3 loop: CASSQDRVLGLKLNNEQFF. DNA for the CDR3: TGCGCCAGCAGCCAAGACCGGGTCCTGGGACTTAAGCTTAACAATGAGCAGTTCTTC.

This clonotype was observed a handful of times. This chain links TRBV5-8 with TRBJ2-1; D is uncertain. CDR1 and CDR2 (germline): SGHTS, YDEGEE. The V and J ends lost 4 bases and 0 bases respectively, with 14 bases between them. The CDR3 covers 16 residues. The CDR3 DNA sequence: TGTGCCAGCAGCCAGAGCTTACTCAGCTCCTACAATGAGCAGTTCTTC. The encoded protein is CASSQSLLSSYNEQFF.

This chain uses TRBV27 with TRBJ2-1; D call uncertain. The CDR3 contains 14 residues. CDR1 is MNHEY, CDR2 SMNVEV, per germline (reference sequence). V dropped 3 bases and J dropped 6 bases, with 12 bases sitting between them. The CDR3 DNA is TGTGCCAGCAGTTTCTACCCTCCCCCCAATGAGCAGTTCTTC. This codes for CASSFYPPPNEQFF.

The J gene is TRBJ2-1, the V gene TRBV6-1; the D is unclear. The germline V gene has CDR1 MNHNS and CDR2 SASEGT. Trimming pared 11 bases from V and 0 bases from J, leaving 14 bases between. The CDR3 runs 14 residues. The CDR3 region is CAGNDVFSYNEQFF. For the CDR3, the DNA is TGTGCCGGGAACGACGTCTTCTCCTACAATGAGCAGTTCTTC.

The chain employs TRBV29-1 and TRBJ2-3; the D gene is possibly TRBD2 (5 bases). Germline CDR1 SQVTM, CDR2 ANQGSEA. Deletions cut 8 bases from V and 5 bases from J, with 17 bases between. The CDR3 totals 13 residues. The CDR3 sequence: CSTTLAGRDTQYF. DNA of the CDR3: TGCAGCACCACCCTCGCGGGTCGAGATACGCAGTATTTT.

CDR3: CSARDDTEENEKLFF. The CDR3 DNA reads as TGCAGTGCCAGGGATGATACGGAGGAGAATGAAAAACTGTTTTTT. The gene calls are TRBV20-1 and TRBJ1-4; the D gene is possibly TRBD1 (5 bases). Germline V lookup: CDR1 DFQATT, CDR2 SNEGSKA (reference sequence). Trimming removed 6 bases from V and 5 bases from J, with 19 bases in between. The CDR3 contains 15 residues.

The chain joins TRBV7-3 to TRBJ2-7; a possible D gene is TRBD2 (6 bases). V lost 5 bases to trimming and J lost 1 base, with 12 bases between them. The CDR3 totals 14 residues. Germline values: CDR1 SGHTA, CDR2 FQGTGA. For the CDR3, the DNA is TGTGCCAGCAGCCCCACGGCGGGGTCCTACGAGCAGTACTTC. It translates to CASSPTAGSYEQYF.

This clonotype was seen only a few times. This chain links TRBV29-1 with TRBJ2-1; a possible D gene is TRBD2 (6 bases). CDR1 and CDR2 (germline): SQVTM, ANQGSEA. Trimming stripped 6 bases from V and 7 bases from J, with 34 bases between. CDR3 length equals 19 residues. The CDR3 sequence: CSVQIPGTPEGKGMNEQFF. In nucleotides, the CDR3 is TGCAGCGTCCAAATTCCCGGGACTCCGGAAGGGAAGGGTATGAATGAGCAGTTCTTC.

This clonotype occurred many times. This chain connects TRBV4-1 to TRBJ2-7; D remains ambiguous. Trimming cost V 0 bases and J 10 bases, with 10 bases left between them. Per the germline V gene, CDR1 is MGHRA and CDR2 is YSYEKL. The CDR3 runs 12 residues. The CDR3 bases are TGCGCCAGCAGCCAAGACGGTACAGTTCAGTACTTC. This codes for CASSQDGTVQYF.

V usage is TRBV19 and J usage is TRBJ1-4, with no clear D. Trimming took off 11 bases at V and 0 bases at J, with 13 bases between the two ends. The germline CDR1 and CDR2 sequences are LNHDA and SQIVND (reference sequence). This CDR3 region has 14 residues. The CDR3 DNA is TGTGCCTCCAATGGGAGAGCAACTAATGAAAAACTGTTTTTT. This sequence encodes CASNGRATNEKLFF.

This clonotype was seen only a few times. V usage is TRBV20-1 and J usage is TRBJ2-2; either TRBD1 or TRBD2 may supply D (5 bases each). The germline V gene encodes CDR1 DFQATT and CDR2 SNEGSKA (reference sequence). Trimming shortened V by 5 bases and J by 5 bases, and 15 bases separated the two germline ends. CDR3 size: 14 residues. In DNA, the CDR3 is TGCAGTGCTGAGTCCGGGGCCGATACCGGGGAGCTGTTTTTT. It translates to CSAESGADTGELFF.

The chain links TRBV12-3 or TRBV12-4 to TRBJ2-6; D call uncertain. V was trimmed by 5 bases and J by 0 bases, leaving 8 bases between them. This CDR3 is built from 15 residues. The CDR3 nucleotides read TGTGCCAGCAGTGGGCACAACTCTGGGGCCAACGTCCTGACTTTC. Translated: CASSGHNSGANVLTF.

V gene TRBV20-1 combines with J gene TRBJ2-7; D is possibly TRBD1 (5 bases). This CDR3 region has 13 residues. The germline V and J ends were trimmed by 1 base and 4 bases, with 11 bases remaining between them. Germline V lookup: CDR1 DFQATT, CDR2 SNEGSKA (reference sequence). CDR3 DNA: TGCAGTGCTAGAGCCACTGGGGCTTACGAGCAGTACTTC. Its translation is CSARATGAYEQYF.

This clonotype was recorded a few times. The V and J genes are TRBV5-1 and TRBJ2-2; D may match TRBD1 or TRBD2 (5 bases each). Per germline, CDR1 SGHRS and CDR2 YFSETQ. V gave up 0 bases and J gave up 0 bases, with 9 bases separating them. This CDR3 spans 16 amino acids. CDR3 sequence (DNA): TGCGCCAGCAGCTTGGAGCAGGGAGCGAACACCGGGGAGCTGTTTTTT. Translation gives CASSLEQGANTGELFF.

This clonotype turned up a few times. The chain is built from TRBV12-3 or TRBV12-4 and TRBJ2-7; 7 positions agree with TRBD1. The length of the CDR3 is 15 residues. Trimming took 6 bases from V and 5 from J; bases not matched to a gene: 13. The CDR3, as DNA: TGTGCCAGCAGGGGAACGACAGGGAACCCGGACGAGCAGTACTTC. Translated, it gives CASRGTTGNPDEQYF.

The rearrangement uses TRBV27 and TRBJ2-7; D not resolved. The V end lost 7 bases, the J end lost 0 bases, and 13 bases lay between the germline ends. Germline CDR1 MNHEY, CDR2 SMNVEV (reference sequence). This CDR3 region has 14 residues. This CDR3 is CASNSGYSSYEQYF. The CDR3 DNA is TGTGCCAGCAACTCCGGATATAGCTCCTACGAGCAGTACTTC.

The chain has TRBV6-5 and TRBJ2-3; 7 nucleotides match TRBD2. The CDR3 covers 15 residues. From germline, CDR1 is MNHEY and CDR2 SVGAGI. J was trimmed by 2 bases and V by 3 bases; bases with no gene match: 5. The DNA of the CDR3 is TGTGCCAGCAGTTATGGGACTACGCCCACAGATACGCAGTATTTT. Residues: CASSYGTTPTDTQYF.